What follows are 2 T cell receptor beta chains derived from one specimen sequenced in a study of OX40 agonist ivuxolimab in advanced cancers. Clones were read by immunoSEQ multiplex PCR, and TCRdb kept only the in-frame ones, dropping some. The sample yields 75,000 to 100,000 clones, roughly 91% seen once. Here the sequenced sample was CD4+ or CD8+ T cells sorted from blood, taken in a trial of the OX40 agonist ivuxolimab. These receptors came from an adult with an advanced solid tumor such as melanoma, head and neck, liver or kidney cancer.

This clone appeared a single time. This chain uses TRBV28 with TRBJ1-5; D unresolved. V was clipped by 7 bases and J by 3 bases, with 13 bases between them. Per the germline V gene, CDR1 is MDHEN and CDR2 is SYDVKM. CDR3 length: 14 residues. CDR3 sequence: CASTTDGDNQPQHF. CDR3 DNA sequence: TGTGCCAGCACGACCGACGGAGACAATCAGCCCCAGCATTTT.

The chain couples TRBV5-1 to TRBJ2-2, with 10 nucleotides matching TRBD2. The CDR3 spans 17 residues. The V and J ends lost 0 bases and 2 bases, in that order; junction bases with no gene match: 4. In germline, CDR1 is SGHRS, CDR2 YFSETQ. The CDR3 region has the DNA TGCGCCAGCAGCTTGGGTAGCGGGAGGCCCAACACCGGGGAGCTGTTTTTT. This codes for CASSLGSGRPNTGELFF.